This T cell receptor (beta chain) was recovered during a study of preoperative IRX-2 immunotherapy in early breast cancer. The data were produced by immunoSEQ multiplex PCR, yet TCRdb's version contains in-frame clones alone and is incomplete. Of about 89,000 clones listed, 86% are singletons. The CDR3 loop spans 14 amino acids. The V end was cut by 1 base, the J end by 3 bases, with 9 bases between. The V gene's germline CDR1 is KGHSH and CDR2 LQKENI. Treatment specified: preoperative locoregional IRX-2 cytokine immunotherapy. This phase Ib study tested locoregional IRX-2 cytokine immunotherapy given before surgery.

This clonotype was obtained from a human donor with breast cancer. The rearrangement joins TRBV18 to TRBJ1-1; D perhaps matches TRBD1 (5 bases). The sample in question was tumor tissue, obtained after IRX-2 immunotherapy. In DNA, the CDR3 is TGTGCCAGCTCACCACAGGGGTTTGACACTGAAGCTTTCTTT. It yields the protein CASSPQGFDTEAFF.